This TCR beta chain was sequenced for a study of cytomegalovirus exposure and HLA in healthy donors. Study details: The use of the same platform for the 120 or so validation repertoires and the 650 to 850 first-cohort repertoires was reported by a later analysis. Study outcomes and limitations: The study labeled 150 to 200 TCR beta chains cytomegalovirus-associated. Cytomegalovirus status, reportedly, was diagnosed with high specificity and sensitivity by the classifier.

The table came from immunoSEQ multiplex PCR; TCRdb's copy has only in-frame clones and leaves some out. The top ten clones hold 3% of a sample with around 160,000 clones, 70% to 90% of them seen once. Per germline, CDR1 MNHNS and CDR2 SASEGT. The CDR3 contains 13 residues. Deletions cut 6 bases from V and 1 base from J, with 8 bases between. Of note for this clone: The antigen is unknown.

The V call is TRBV6-1, the J call TRBJ2-3; no reliable D call. The sequencing sample was made of PBMCs. This receptor was obtained from a man aged 18 to 30 in good health and CMV-seronegative. CDR3 residues: CASSGVRTDTQYF. CDR3 DNA sequence: TGTGCCAGCAGCGGAGTTCGCACAGATACGCAGTATTTT.